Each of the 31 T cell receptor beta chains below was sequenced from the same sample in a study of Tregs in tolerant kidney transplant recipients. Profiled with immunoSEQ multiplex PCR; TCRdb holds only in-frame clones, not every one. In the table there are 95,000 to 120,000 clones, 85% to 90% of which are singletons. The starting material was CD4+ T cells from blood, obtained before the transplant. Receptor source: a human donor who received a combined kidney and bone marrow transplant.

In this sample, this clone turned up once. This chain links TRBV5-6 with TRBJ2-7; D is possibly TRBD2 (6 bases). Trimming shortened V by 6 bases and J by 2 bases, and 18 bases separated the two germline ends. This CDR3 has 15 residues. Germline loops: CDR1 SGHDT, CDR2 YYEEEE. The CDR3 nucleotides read TGTGCCAGCACCACCCCGGGGCGGGGCACCTACGAGCAGTACTTC. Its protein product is CASTTPGRGTYEQYF.

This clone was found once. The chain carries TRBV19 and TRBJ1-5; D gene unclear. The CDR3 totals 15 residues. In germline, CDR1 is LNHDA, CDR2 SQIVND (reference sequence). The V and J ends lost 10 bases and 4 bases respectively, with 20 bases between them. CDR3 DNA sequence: TGTGCCACCTCTTCCGCGGCAGCTGTTAATCAGCCCCAGCATTTT. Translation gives CATSSAAAVNQPQHF.

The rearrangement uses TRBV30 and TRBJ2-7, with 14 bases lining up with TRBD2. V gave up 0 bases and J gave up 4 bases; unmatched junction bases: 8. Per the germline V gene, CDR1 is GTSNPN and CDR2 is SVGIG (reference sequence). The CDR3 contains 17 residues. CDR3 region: CAWSVQRTSGRPYEQYF. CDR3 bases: TGTGCCTGGAGTGTACAGCGGACTAGCGGGAGGCCATACGAGCAGTACTTC.

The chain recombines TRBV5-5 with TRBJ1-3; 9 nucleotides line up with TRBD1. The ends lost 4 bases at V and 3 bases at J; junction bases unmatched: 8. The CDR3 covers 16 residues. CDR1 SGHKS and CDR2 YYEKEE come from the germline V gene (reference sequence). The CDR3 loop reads CASSENRGQGGNTIYF. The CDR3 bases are TGTGCCAGCAGCGAAAACAGGGGGCAGGGTGGAAACACCATATATTTT. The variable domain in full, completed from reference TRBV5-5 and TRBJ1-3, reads DAGVTQSPTHLIKTRGQQVTLRCSPISGHKSVSWYQQVLGQGPQFIFQYYEKEERGRGNFPDRFSARQFPNYSSELNVNALLLGDSALYLCASSENRGQGGNTIYFGEGSWLTVV.

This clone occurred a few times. The CDR3 DNA sequence: TGTGCCAGCAGCTTAACAGGGTCGGAGCAGTACTTC. It is translated as CASSLTGSEQYF. This chain links TRBV7-9 with TRBJ2-7, with D perhaps TRBD1 (6 bases). The germline V gene encodes CDR1 SEHNR and CDR2 FQNEAQ (reference sequence). This CDR3 has 12 amino acids. Deletions cut 2 bases from V and 7 bases from J, with 9 bases between.

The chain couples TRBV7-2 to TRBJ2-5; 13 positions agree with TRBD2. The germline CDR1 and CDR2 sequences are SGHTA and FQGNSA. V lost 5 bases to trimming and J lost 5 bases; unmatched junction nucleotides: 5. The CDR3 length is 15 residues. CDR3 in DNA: TGTGCCAGCAGCGTGACTAGCGGGAGGTATGAGACCCAGTACTTC. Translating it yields CASSVTSGRYETQYF.

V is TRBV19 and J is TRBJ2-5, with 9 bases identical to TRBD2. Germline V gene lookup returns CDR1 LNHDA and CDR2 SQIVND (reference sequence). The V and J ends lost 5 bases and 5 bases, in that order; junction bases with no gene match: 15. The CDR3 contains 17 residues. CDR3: CASSSVPGLADKETQYF. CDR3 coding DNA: TGTGCCAGTAGTTCGGTCCCGGGACTAGCCGATAAGGAGACCCAGTACTTC.

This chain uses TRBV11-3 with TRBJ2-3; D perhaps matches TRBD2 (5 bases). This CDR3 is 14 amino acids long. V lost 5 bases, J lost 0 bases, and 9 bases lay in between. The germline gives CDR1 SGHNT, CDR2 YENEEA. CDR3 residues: CASSPEASTDTQYF. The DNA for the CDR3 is TGTGCCAGCAGCCCGGAGGCTAGCACAGATACGCAGTATTTT.

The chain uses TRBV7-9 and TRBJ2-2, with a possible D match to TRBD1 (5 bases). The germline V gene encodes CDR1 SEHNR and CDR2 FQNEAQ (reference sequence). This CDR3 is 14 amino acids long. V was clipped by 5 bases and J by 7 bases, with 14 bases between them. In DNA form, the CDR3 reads TGTGCCAGCAGCCGACAGAGAGAGGACGGGGAGCTGTTTTTT. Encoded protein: CASSRQREDGELFF. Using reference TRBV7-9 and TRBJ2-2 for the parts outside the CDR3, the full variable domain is DTGVSQNPRHKITKRGQNVTFRCDPISEHNRLYWYRQTLGQGPEFLTYFQNEAQLEKSRLLSDRFSAERPKGSFSTLEIQRTEQGDSAMYLCASSRQREDGELFFGEGSRLTVL.

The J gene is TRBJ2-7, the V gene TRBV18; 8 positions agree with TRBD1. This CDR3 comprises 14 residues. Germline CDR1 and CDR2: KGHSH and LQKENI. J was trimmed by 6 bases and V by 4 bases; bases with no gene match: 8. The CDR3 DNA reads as TGTGCCAGCTCACTAAACGAACAGGGGGGCGAGCAGTACTTC. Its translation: CASSLNEQGGEQYF.

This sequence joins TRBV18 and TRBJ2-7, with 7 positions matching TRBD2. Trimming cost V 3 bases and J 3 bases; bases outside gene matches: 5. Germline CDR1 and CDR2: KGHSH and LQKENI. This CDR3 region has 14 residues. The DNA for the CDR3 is TGTGCCAGCTCACCTGCCGGGGGGATCTACGAGCAGTACTTC. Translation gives CASSPAGGIYEQYF.

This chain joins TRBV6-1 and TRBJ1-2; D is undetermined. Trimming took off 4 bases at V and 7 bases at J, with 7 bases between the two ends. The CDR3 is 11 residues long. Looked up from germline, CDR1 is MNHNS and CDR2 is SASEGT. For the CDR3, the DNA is TGTGCCAGCAGTGTGCCGGTTGGCTACACCTTC. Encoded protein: CASSVPVGYTF.

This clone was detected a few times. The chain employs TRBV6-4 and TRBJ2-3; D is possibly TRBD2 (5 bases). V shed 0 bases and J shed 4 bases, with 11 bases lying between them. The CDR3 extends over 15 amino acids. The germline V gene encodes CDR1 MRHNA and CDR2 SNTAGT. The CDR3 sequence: CASSDSGADSDTQYF. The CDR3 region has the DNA TGTGCCAGCAGTGACTCCGGAGCGGACTCAGATACGCAGTATTTT.

The CDR3 DNA follows: TGTGCCAGCAACCCGTTTGGGAGGCCGAATCAGCCCCAGCATTTT. It codes for CASNPFGRPNQPQHF. The J gene is TRBJ1-5, the V gene TRBV7-2; D uncertain. V was cut by 7 bases and J by 4 bases, with 17 bases left in between. Germline V gene sequence: CDR1 SGHTA, CDR2 FQGNSA. The CDR3 consists of 15 residues.

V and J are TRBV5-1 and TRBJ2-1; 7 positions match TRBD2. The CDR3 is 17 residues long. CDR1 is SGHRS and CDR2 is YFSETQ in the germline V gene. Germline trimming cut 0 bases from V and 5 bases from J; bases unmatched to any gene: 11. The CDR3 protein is CASSLVISGKGHNEQFF. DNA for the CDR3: TGCGCCAGCAGCTTGGTAATCAGCGGGAAGGGTCACAATGAGCAGTTCTTC.

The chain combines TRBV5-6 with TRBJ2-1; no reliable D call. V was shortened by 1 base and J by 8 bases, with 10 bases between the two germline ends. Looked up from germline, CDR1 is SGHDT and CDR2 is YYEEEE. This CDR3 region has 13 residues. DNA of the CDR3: TGTGCCAGCAGCTTGACCAGCGCGGATGAGCAGTTCTTC. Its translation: CASSLTSADEQFF.

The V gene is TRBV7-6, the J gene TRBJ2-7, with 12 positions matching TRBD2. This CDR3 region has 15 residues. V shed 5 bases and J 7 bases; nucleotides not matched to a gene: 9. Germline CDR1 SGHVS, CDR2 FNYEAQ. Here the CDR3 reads CASSRILAGGQEQYF. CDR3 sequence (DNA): TGTGCCAGCAGCCGAATACTAGCGGGGGGTCAAGAGCAGTACTTC. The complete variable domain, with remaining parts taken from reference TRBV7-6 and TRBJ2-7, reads GAGVSQSPRYKVTKRGQDVALRCDPISGHVSLYWYRQALGQGPEFLTYFNYEAQQDKSGLPNDRFSAERPEGSISTLTIQRTEQRDSAMYRCASSRILAGGQEQYFGPGTRLTVT.

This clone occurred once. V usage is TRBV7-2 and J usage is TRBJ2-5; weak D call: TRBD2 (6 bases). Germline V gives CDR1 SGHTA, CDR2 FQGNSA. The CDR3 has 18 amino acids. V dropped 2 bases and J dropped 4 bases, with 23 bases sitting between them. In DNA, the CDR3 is TGTGCCAGCAGCTTAATTGGAGGAGGGTTCCAGGGCGGAGAGACCCAGTACTTC. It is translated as CASSLIGGGFQGGETQYF.

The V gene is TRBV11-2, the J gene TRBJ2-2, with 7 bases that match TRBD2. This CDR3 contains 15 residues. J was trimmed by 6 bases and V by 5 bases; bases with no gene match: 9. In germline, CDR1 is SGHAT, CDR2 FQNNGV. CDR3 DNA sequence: TGTGCCAGCAGCCCAGGGCGGGGGAAGGCCGGGGAGCTGTTTTTT. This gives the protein CASSPGRGKAGELFF.

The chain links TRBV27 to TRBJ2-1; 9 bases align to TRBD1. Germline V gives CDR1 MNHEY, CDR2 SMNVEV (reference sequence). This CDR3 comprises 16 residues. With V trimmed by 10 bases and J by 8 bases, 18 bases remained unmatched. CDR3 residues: CATTPLGGQGWDEQFF. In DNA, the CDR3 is TGTGCCACCACTCCTTTAGGAGGACAGGGGTGGGATGAGCAGTTCTTC.

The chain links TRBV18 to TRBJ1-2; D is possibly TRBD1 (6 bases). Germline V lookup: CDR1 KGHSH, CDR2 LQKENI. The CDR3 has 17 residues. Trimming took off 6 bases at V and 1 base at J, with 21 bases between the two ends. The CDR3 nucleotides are TGTGCCAGCTCGACACTTGGACCACAGGGTTATAACTATGGCTACACCTTC. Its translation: CASSTLGPQGYNYGYTF. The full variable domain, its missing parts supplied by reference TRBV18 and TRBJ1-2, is NAGVMQNPRHLVRRRGQEARLRCSPMKGHSHVYWYRQLPEEGLKFMVYLQKENIIDESGMPKERFSAEFPKEGPSILRIQQVVRGDSAAYFCASSTLGPQGYNYGYTFGSGTRLTVV.

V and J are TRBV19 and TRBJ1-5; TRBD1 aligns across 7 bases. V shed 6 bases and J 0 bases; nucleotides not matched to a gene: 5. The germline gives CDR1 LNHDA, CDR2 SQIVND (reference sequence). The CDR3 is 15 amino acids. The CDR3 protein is CASSRQGHSNQPQHF. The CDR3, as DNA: TGTGCCAGTAGCCGACAGGGCCATAGCAATCAGCCCCAGCATTTT.

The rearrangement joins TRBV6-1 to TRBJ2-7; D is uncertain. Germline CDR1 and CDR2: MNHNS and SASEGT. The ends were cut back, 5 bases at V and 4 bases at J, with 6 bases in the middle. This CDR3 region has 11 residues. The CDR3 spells CASSPDYEQYF. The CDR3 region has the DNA TGTGCCAGCAGTCCAGATTACGAGCAGTACTTC.

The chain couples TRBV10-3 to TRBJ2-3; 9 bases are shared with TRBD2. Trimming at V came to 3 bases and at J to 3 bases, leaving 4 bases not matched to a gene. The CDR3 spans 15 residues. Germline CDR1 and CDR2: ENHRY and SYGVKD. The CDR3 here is CAISDPSGVTDTQYF. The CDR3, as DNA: TGTGCCATCAGTGACCCTAGCGGGGTGACAGATACGCAGTATTTT.

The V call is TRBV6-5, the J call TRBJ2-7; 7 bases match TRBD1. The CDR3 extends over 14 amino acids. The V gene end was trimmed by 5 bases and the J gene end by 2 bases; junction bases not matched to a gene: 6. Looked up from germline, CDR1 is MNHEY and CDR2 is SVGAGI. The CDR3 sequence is CASSRQGSTYEQYF. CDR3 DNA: TGTGCCAGCAGTCGACAGGGATCGACCTACGAGCAGTACTTC.

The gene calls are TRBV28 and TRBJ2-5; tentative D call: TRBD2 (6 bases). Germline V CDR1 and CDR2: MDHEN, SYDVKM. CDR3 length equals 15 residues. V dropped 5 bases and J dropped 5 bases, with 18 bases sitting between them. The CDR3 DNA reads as TGTGCCAGCAGTCCTAGCGAGGGTGGACGGGAGACCCAGTACTTC. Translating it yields CASSPSEGGRETQYF. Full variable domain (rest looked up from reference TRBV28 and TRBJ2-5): DVKVTQSSRYLVKRTGEKVFLECVQDMDHENMFWYRQDPGLGLRLIYFSYDVKMKEKGDIPEGYSVSREKKERFSLILESASTNQTSMYLCASSPSEGGRETQYFGPGTRLLVL.

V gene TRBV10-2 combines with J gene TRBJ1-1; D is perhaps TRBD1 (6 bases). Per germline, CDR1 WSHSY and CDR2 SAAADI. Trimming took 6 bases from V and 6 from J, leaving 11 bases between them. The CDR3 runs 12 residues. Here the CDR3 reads CASRQGRAEAFF. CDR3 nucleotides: TGCGCCAGCAGACAGGGTCGGGCTGAAGCTTTCTTT.

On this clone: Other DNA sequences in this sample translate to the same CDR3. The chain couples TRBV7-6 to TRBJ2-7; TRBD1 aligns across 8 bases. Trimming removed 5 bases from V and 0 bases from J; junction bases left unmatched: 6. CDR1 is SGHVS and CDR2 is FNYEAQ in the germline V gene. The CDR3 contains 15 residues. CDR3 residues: CASSIGQGLSYEQYF. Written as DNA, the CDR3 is TGTGCCAGCAGCATAGGACAGGGACTCTCCTACGAGCAGTACTTC.

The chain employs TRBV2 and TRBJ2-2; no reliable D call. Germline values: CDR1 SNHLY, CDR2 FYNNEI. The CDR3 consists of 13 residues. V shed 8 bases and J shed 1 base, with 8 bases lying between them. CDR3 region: CASLSQNTGELFF. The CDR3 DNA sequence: TGTGCCAGCCTTTCACAGAACACCGGGGAGCTGTTTTTT. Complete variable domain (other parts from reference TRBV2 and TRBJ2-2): EPEVTQTPSHQVTQMGQEVILRCVPISNHLYFYWYRQILGQKVEFLVSFYNNEISEKSEIFDDQFSVERPDGSNFTLKIRSTKLEDSAMYFCASLSQNTGELFFGEGSRLTVL.

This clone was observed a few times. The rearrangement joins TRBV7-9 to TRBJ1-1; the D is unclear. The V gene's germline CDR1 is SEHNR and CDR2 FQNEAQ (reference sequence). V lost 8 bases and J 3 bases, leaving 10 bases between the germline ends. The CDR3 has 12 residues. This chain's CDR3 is CASHTRDTEAFF. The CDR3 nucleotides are TGTGCCAGCCACACGAGGGACACTGAAGCTTTCTTT.

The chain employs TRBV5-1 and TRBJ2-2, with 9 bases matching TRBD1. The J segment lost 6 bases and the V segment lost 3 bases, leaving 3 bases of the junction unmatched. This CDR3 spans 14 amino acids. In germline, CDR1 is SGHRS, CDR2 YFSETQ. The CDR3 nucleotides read TGCGCCAGCAGCTACGACAGGGGGGCCGGGGAGCTGTTTTTT. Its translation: CASSYDRGAGELFF.